The 19 T cell receptor beta chains reported below all come from one sample, sequenced in a study of T cell responses to AZD1222 COVID-19 vaccine. The repertoire was sequenced with immunoSEQ multiplex PCR; TCRdb's copy has only in-frame clones and lacks some. Counted here are 120,000 to 150,000 clones, 88% occurring once; the ten biggest clones make up 5.4%. The sample consisted of peripheral blood, taken 28 days after the second dose of the MenACWY control vaccine. All receptors derive from an adult who received the MenACWY meningococcal vaccine as a control.

The J gene is TRBJ1-4, the V gene TRBV5-1, with D perhaps TRBD1 (5 bases). V was trimmed by 0 bases and J by 7 bases, leaving 16 bases between them. The V gene's germline CDR1 is SGHRS and CDR2 YFSETQ. The CDR3 has 16 residues. The CDR3 coding sequence is TGCGCCAGCAGCTTGGTAGGGGAGACAATGACTGAAAAACTGTTTTTT. This sequence encodes CASSLVGETMTEKLFF.

This clone was counted a single time. The CDR3 bases are TGTGCCAGCAGCCAAGCCGAGACGTCCGAAGCTTTCTTT. Translating it yields CASSQAETSEAFF. The chain has TRBV3-1 (or the pseudogene TRBV3-2) and TRBJ1-1; D gene ambiguous. The CDR3 is 13 residues long. The ends were cut back, 1 base at V and 8 bases at J, with 11 bases in the middle. The germline V gene encodes CDR1 LGHDT and CDR2 YNNKEL (reference sequence).

The rearrangement joins TRBV3-1 (or the pseudogene TRBV3-2) to TRBJ1-1, with 7 bases lining up with TRBD1. Trimming took 0 bases from V and 8 from J; bases not matched to a gene: 9. Per germline, CDR1 LGHDT and CDR2 YNNKEL (reference sequence). This CDR3 is built from 15 residues. CDR3 residues: CASSQDPRGGLEAFF. CDR3 DNA sequence: TGTGCCAGCAGCCAAGATCCCAGGGGGGGGTTGGAAGCTTTCTTT.

The genes are TRBV5-6 and TRBJ2-5; 9 nucleotides agree with TRBD1. Per germline, CDR1 SGHDT and CDR2 YYEEEE. V shed 1 base and J 8 bases; nucleotides not matched to a gene: 9. The CDR3 covers 15 residues. Here the CDR3 DNA reads TGTGCCAGCAGCTTGAGGGGACAGGGTACGAGTACCCAGTACTTC. It translates to CASSLRGQGTSTQYF.

V gene TRBV7-9 combines with J gene TRBJ1-1; 7 nucleotides match TRBD1. After removal of 8 bases from V and 0 bases from J, the junction contained 3 bases not matched to a gene. The CDR3 loop spans 13 amino acids. Germline assignment: CDR1 SEHNR and CDR2 FQNEAQ (reference sequence). The CDR3 loop reads CASSGQVNTEAFF. The CDR3 DNA sequence: TGTGCCAGCTCCGGACAGGTGAACACTGAAGCTTTCTTT.

The J gene is TRBJ2-1, the V gene TRBV7-3, with 11 bases identical to TRBD2. With 5 bases clipped from V and 1 base from J, the junction kept 1 base outside the gene matches. The V gene's germline CDR1 is SGHTA and CDR2 FQGTGA. There are 15 residues in the CDR3. The CDR3 sequence is CASSRTSGSYNEQFF. In DNA form, the CDR3 reads TGTGCCAGCAGCAGGACTAGCGGGTCCTACAATGAGCAGTTCTTC.

The chain couples TRBV7-2 to TRBJ2-3, with 10 bases lining up with TRBD2. Germline V gene sequence: CDR1 SGHTA, CDR2 FQGNSA. This CDR3 region has 16 residues. V was clipped by 4 bases and J by 0 bases; unmatched bases: 4. In DNA, the CDR3 is TGTGCCAGCAGCTCGTTAGCGGGAGGCAGCACAGATACGCAGTATTTT. Translated, it gives CASSSLAGGSTDTQYF.

J is TRBJ1-5 and V is TRBV19; TRBD1 might be the D (6 bases). The CDR3 runs 15 residues. Germline values: CDR1 LNHDA, CDR2 SQIVND (reference sequence). Trimming pared 7 bases from V and 1 base from J, leaving 14 bases between. CDR3 coding DNA: TGTGCCAGTAATAGGGGGGACCTGAGCAATCAGCCCCAGCATTTT. Residues: CASNRGDLSNQPQHF.

The chain has TRBV11-2 and TRBJ1-1, with 8 bases fitting TRBD1. Trimming at V came to 4 bases and at J to 6 bases, leaving 13 bases not matched to a gene. This CDR3 is built from 16 residues. Germline assignment: CDR1 SGHAT and CDR2 FQNNGV. DNA for the CDR3: TGTGCCAGCAGCTCCTGGACAGGGAGCAATGACGCTGAAGCTTTCTTT. Its protein is CASSSWTGSNDAEAFF.

The genes are TRBV5-1 and TRBJ2-7, with D unresolved. Germline V gives CDR1 SGHRS, CDR2 YFSETQ. This CDR3 contains 14 residues. V was clipped by 4 bases and J by 1 base, with 12 bases between them. CDR3 amino acids: CASSEDPRSYEQYF. The DNA of the CDR3 is TGCGCCAGCAGCGAGGACCCGCGGTCCTACGAGCAGTACTTC.

The V and J genes are TRBV24-1 and TRBJ2-5, with 11 bases lining up with TRBD1. With 0 bases clipped from V and 3 bases from J, the junction kept 2 bases outside the gene matches. The CDR3 runs 16 residues. Germline values: CDR1 KGHDR, CDR2 SFDVKD. The CDR3: CATSDLGQGAKETQYF. For the CDR3, the DNA is TGTGCCACCAGTGATTTGGGACAGGGGGCGAAAGAGACCCAGTACTTC.

The chain employs TRBV5-1 and TRBJ2-3; 7 bases fit TRBD1. Germline-derived CDR1 and CDR2 are SGHRS and YFSETQ. Trimming removed 3 bases from V and 5 bases from J; junction bases left unmatched: 3. This CDR3 has 13 amino acids. CDR3 residues: CASSYYRGDTQYF. The CDR3 coding sequence is TGCGCCAGCAGCTACTACAGGGGAGATACGCAGTATTTT.

The chain employs TRBV30 and TRBJ2-2; D unresolved. V was trimmed by 4 bases and J by 4 bases, leaving 4 bases between them. Germline CDR1 GTSNPN, CDR2 SVGIG (reference sequence). The CDR3 is made up of 11 amino acids. CDR3 region: CAWTFTGELFF. For the CDR3, the DNA is TGTGCCTGGACTTTCACCGGGGAGCTGTTTTTT. The whole variable domain, remainder taken from reference TRBV30 and TRBJ2-2, is SQTIHQWPATLVQPVGSPLSLECTVEGTSNPNLYWYRQAAGRGLQLLFYSVGIGQISSEVPQNLSASRPQDRQFILSSKKLLLSDSGFYLCAWTFTGELFFGEGSRLTVL.

V and J are TRBV7-2 and TRBJ1-6, with a tentative D call TRBD1 (5 bases). The CDR3 totals 15 residues. V dropped 2 bases and J dropped 4 bases, with 9 bases sitting between them. CDR1 is SGHTA and CDR2 is FQGNSA in the germline V gene. The CDR3 region is CASSLKQGYNSPLHF. In DNA, the CDR3 is TGTGCCAGCAGCTTAAAGCAGGGATATAATTCACCCCTCCACTTT.

This clone has just a few counts. The rearrangement joins TRBV6-6 to TRBJ2-7; tentatively, D is TRBD1 (6 bases). V lost 6 bases and J 5 bases, leaving 14 bases between the germline ends. Germline V lookup: CDR1 MNHNY, CDR2 SVGAGI (reference sequence). The CDR3 totals 13 residues. CDR3 nucleotides: TGTGCCAGCAGAGGACAGATATCTGACGAGCAGTACTTC. Protein sequence: CASRGQISDEQYF.

The rearrangement uses TRBV6-5 and TRBJ2-3, with TRBD1 identical over 7 bases. The germline gives CDR1 MNHEY, CDR2 SVGAGI. The junction had 4 bases not matched to a gene; V was cut back by 6 bases and J by 1 base. The CDR3 is made up of 14 amino acids. The CDR3 loop is CASRRQGGTDTQYF. CDR3 DNA sequence: TGTGCCAGCAGGCGACAGGGAGGCACAGATACGCAGTATTTT.

The rearrangement links TRBV4-3 to TRBJ2-3, with 8 positions matching TRBD2. V lost 5 bases and J lost 6; bases outside the gene matches: 22. The CDR3 runs 19 residues. Germline CDR1 reads LGHNA; CDR2 reads YSLEER. This chain's CDR3 is CASSSGLSLAGYPPDTQYF. CDR3 bases: TGCGCCAGCAGCTCGGGACTGAGCTTAGCGGGGTACCCCCCCGATACGCAGTATTTT.

The chain links TRBV7-9 to TRBJ2-7; D gene unclear. The CDR3 has 13 amino acids. In germline, CDR1 is SEHNR, CDR2 FQNEAQ (reference sequence). Trimming removed 1 base at V and 6 bases at J, with 10 bases between. The CDR3 DNA reads as TGTGCCAGCAGCTTAGTCGGACCGATCGAGCAGTACTTC. The encoded protein is CASSLVGPIEQYF. Complete variable domain (other parts from reference TRBV7-9 and TRBJ2-7): DTGVSQNPRHKITKRGQNVTFRCDPISEHNRLYWYRQTLGQGPEFLTYFQNEAQLEKSRLLSDRFSAERPKGSFSTLEIQRTEQGDSAMYLCASSLVGPIEQYFGPGTRLTVT.

The chain has TRBV14 and TRBJ1-3; possible D gene TRBD1, 6 bases. Per the germline V gene, CDR1 is SGHDN and CDR2 is FVKESK. V lost 2 bases and J lost 3, with 11 bases in between. The CDR3 extends over 15 amino acids. CDR3 residues: CASSQQTGIGNTIYF. As DNA, the CDR3 is TGTGCCAGCAGCCAACAAACAGGGATTGGAAACACCATATATTTT.